This TCR beta chain was recorded in a study of blood T cell repertoires in COVID-19. Study information: The analysed material was cDNA or gDNA that came from T cells, B-cell-depleted T cells, or PBMCs.

Source study methods: Amplification with reference gene primers provided the estimates of nucleated cell counts. Assay: immunoSEQ multiplex PCR; the TCRdb copy retains only in-frame clones and omits some. D and trimming were read from the DNA, whereas the V and J calls and clone size are those reported in that table. The sample has 150,000 or so clones, roughly 90% seen once; the top ten hold approximately 3.7%. The V and J ends lost 2 bases and 9 bases, in that order; junction bases with no gene match: 6. CDR3 size: 13 residues. Germline CDR1 SQVTM, CDR2 ANQGSEA. The study assigned cohorts using participant-reported clinical history. Exposed enrollees encountered a COVID-19 case at some point within 2 weeks before study entry.

This rearrangement joins TRBV29-1 to TRBJ2-4, with 8 positions matching TRBD2. The sequence was obtained from a woman aged 35 to 49 who had been exposed to COVID-19. Sequenced material: PBMCs or T cells enriched from blood (not recorded which). For the CDR3, the DNA is TGCAGCGTTGAACATCCCGGGACTAGCATTCAGTACTTC. Its protein is CSVEHPGTSIQYF. Combining the CDR3 with reference TRBV29-1 and TRBJ2-4 gives the whole variable domain SAVISQKPSRDICQRGTSLTIQCQVDSQVTMMFWYRQQPGQSLTLIATANQGSEATYESGFVIDKFPISRPNLTFSTLTVSNMSPEDSSIYLCSVEHPGTSIQYFGAGTRLSVL.